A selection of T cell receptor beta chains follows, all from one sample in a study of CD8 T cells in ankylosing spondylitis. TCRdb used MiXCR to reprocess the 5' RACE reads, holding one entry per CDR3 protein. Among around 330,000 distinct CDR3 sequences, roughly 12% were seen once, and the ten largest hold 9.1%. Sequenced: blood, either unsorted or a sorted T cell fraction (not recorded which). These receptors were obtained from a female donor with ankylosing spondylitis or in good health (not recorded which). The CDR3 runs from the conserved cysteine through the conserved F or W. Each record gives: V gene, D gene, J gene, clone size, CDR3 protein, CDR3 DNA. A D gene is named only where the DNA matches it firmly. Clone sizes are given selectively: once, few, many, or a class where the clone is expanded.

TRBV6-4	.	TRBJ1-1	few	CASKDGTNTEAFF	TGTGCCAGCAAAGACGGAACGAACACTGAAGCTTTCTTT
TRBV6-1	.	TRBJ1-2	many	CASSENTGYTF	TGTGCCAGCAGTGAAAACACCGGCTACACCTTC
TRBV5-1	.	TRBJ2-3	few	CASSLGGGGGTDTQYF	TGCGCCAGCAGCTTGGGAGGTGGCGGCGGCACAGATACGCAGTATTTT
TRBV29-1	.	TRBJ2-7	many	CSVEVSGSSYEQYF	TGCAGCGTTGAAGTTAGCGGAAGCTCCTACGAGCAGTACTTC
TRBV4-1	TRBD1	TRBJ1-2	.	CACSLLQGPLTYGYTF	TGCGCCTGCAGCCTCCTACAGGGGCCTCTTACCTATGGCTACACCTTC
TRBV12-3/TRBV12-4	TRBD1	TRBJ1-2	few	CASTPGTGGNYGYTF	TGTGCCAGCACCCCCGGGACAGGGGGGAACTATGGCTACACCTTC
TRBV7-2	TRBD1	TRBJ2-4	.	CASSLQGAENIQYF	TGTGCCAGCAGCTTACAGGGGGCGGAAAACATTCAGTACTTC
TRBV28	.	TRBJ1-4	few	CASSSQFGLFF	TGTGCCAGCAGCTCCCAATTCGGACTGTTTTTT
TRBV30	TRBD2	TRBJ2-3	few	CAWSVFGGGEARDTQYF	TGTGCCTGGAGTGTATTTGGCGGGGGGGAGGCTAGAGATACGCAGTATTTT
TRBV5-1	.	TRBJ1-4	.	CASSLGGIFEKLFF	TGCGCCAGCAGCTTGGGGGGAATATTTGAAAAACTGTTTTTT
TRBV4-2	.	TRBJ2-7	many	CASSQGFQAVYEQYF	TGTGCCAGCAGCCAAGGTTTCCAGGCGGTCTACGAGCAGTACTTC
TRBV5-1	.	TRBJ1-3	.	CASSAQGITGNTIYF	TGCGCCAGCAGCGCACAGGGAATAACTGGAAACACCATATATTTT
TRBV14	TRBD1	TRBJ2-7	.	CASSLAGGPLYEQYF	TGTGCCAGCAGCCTAGCAGGGGGTCCCCTCTACGAGCAGTACTTC
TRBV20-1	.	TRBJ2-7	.	CSAIEPGRGYEQYF	TGCAGTGCTATTGAGCCGGGAAGAGGCTACGAGCAGTACTTC
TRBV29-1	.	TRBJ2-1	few	CSVRLPRGGEQFF	TGCAGCGTTCGACTTCCTCGAGGGGGGGAGCAGTTCTTC
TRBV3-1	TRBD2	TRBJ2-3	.	CASRDSGEGDTQYF	TGTGCCAGCAGGGATAGCGGGGAGGGAGATACGCAGTATTTT
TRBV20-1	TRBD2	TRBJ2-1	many	CSAASSGRLVDEQFF	TGCAGTGCGGCCTCTAGCGGGAGGCTCGTGGATGAGCAGTTCTTC
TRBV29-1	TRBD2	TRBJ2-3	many	CSASGLAGGATDTQYF	TGCAGCGCCTCGGGACTAGCGGGGGGGGCCACAGATACGCAGTATTTT
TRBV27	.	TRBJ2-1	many	CASSFAGATSSYNEQFF	TGTGCCAGCAGTTTCGCTGGGGCCACCAGCTCCTACAATGAGCAGTTCTTC
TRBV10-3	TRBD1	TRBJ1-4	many	CAISASRGPHLRTSNEKLFF	TGTGCCATCAGTGCAAGCAGGGGGCCCCATCTTCGTACCTCTAATGAAAAACTGTTTTTT
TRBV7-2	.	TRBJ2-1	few	CASTKFGRSGNEQFF	TGTGCCAGCACCAAATTCGGGCGGTCGGGGAATGAGCAGTTCTTC
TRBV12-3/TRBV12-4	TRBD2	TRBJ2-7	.	CASSLGSGSLNYGQYF	TGTGCCAGCAGTTTAGGGAGCGGGAGCCTCAACTACGGGCAGTACTTC
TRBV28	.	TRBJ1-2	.	CASSSHAVLYGYTF	TGTGCCAGCAGTTCTCATGCGGTCCTCTATGGCTACACCTTC
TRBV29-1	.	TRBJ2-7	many	CSVEGDSTPYEQYF	TGCAGCGTTGAAGGGGACTCCACACCCTACGAGCAGTACTTC
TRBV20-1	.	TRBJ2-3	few	CSDLGSSTDTQYF	TGCAGTGATCTTGGATCTAGCACAGATACGCAGTATTTT
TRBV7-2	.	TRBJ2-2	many	CASSLPRLAGNTGELFF	TGTGCCAGCAGCTTACCCCGGCTGGCCGGGAACACCGGGGAGCTGTTTTTT
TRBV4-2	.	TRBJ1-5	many	CASSQDREQSNQPQHF	TGTGCCAGCAGCCAAGATAGGGAACAGAGCAATCAGCCCCAGCATTTT
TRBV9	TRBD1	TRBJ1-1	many	CASSVNHRTGEAEAFF	TGTGCCAGCAGCGTAAACCACCGGACAGGGGAGGCTGAAGCTTTCTTT
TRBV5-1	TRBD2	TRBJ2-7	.	CASSLGLAGLLSLYEQYF	TGCGCCAGCAGCTTGGGACTAGCGGGACTCCTCTCCCTCTACGAGCAGTACTTC
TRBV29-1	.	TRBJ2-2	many	CSVEGTANTGELFF	TGCAGCGTTGAAGGGACAGCGAACACCGGGGAGCTGTTTTTT
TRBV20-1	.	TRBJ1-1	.	CSAPHGGGLNTEAFF	TGCAGTGCTCCACACGGGGGGGGGTTGAACACTGAAGCTTTCTTT
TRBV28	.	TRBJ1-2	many	CASRLGPPGYGYTF	TGTGCCAGCAGGCTAGGGCCCCCCGGCTATGGCTACACCTTC
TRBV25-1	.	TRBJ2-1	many	CASSPRGMDYNEQFF	TGTGCCAGCAGTCCGAGAGGAATGGATTACAATGAGCAGTTCTTC
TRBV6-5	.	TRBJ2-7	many	CASSYGPQAYEQYF	TGTGCCAGCAGTTATGGGCCCCAAGCCTACGAGCAGTACTTC
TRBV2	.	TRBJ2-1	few	CASSETVGNEQFF	TGTGCCAGCAGTGAAACGGTGGGGAATGAGCAGTTCTTC
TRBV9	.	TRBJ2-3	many	CASSPARGTADTQYF	TGTGCCAGCAGCCCCGCGAGGGGGACGGCAGATACGCAGTATTTT
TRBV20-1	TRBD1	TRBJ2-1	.	CSFWDRAPRPGSYNEQFF	TGCAGCTTTTGGGACAGGGCTCCCCGTCCGGGGTCCTACAATGAGCAGTTCTTC
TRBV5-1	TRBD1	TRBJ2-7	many	CASSTTTGISYEQYF	TGCGCCAGCAGCACCACGACAGGGATCTCCTACGAGCAGTACTTC
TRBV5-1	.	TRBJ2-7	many	CASSSRTLAYEQYF	TGCGCCAGCAGCTCCCGGACACTCGCCTACGAGCAGTACTTC
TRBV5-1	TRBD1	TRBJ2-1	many	CASSLARDRYNEQFF	TGCGCCAGCAGCTTGGCCCGGGACAGGTACAATGAGCAGTTCTTC